The subject of this entry is one T cell receptor beta chain. The CDR3 is 15 residues long. CDR1 is SGHRS, CDR2 YFSETQ, per germline. Trimming pared 0 bases from V and 5 bases from J, leaving 15 bases between. This sample stems from a study of blood T cell repertoires in COVID-19. Study-wide context: The United States, Italy and Spain were the sources of the acute and convalescent COVID-19 samples. Sample material is recorded as cDNA or gDNA derived from T cells, B-cell-depleted T cells, or PBMCs.

Source study methods: Nucleated cell number was recorded as an estimate derived from reference gene primer amplification. Assay: immunoSEQ multiplex PCR; the TCRdb copy retains only in-frame clones and omits some. V and J calls and clone size are copied from that table; D and trimming were computed from the DNA. The sample carries 200,000 to 250,000 clones, 70% to 90% recorded once. The receptor comes from a woman between 18 and 29 years old who had recovered from COVID-19. The sequenced sample consisted of peripheral blood. This chain links TRBV5-1 with TRBJ2-7, with D tentatively TRBD2 (6 bases). In nucleotides, the CDR3 is TGCGCCAGCAGCTTGGCGGGAGCCGGATTGAACGAGCAGTACTTC. Protein sequence: CASSLAGAGLNEQYF.